The 20 T cell receptor beta chains below come from one sample, sequenced in a study of T cells after yellow fever vaccination. TCRdb recomputed calls from the 5' RACE reads with MiXCR, one row per CDR3 protein. The data hold 250,000 to 350,000 distinct CDR3 sequences, with over 3.5% observed a single time. The input for sequencing was PBMCs, taken 15 days after the yellow fever booster vaccination. The receptors derive from a man between 18 and 35 years old who received the YFV17D yellow fever vaccine.

This clonotype occurred a few times. V and J are TRBV11-2 and TRBJ1-2; D ambiguous. CDR3 length equals 14 residues. The germline V gene encodes CDR1 SGHAT and CDR2 FQNNGV. Trimming pared 5 bases from V and 2 bases from J, leaving 12 bases between. The DNA of the CDR3 is TGTGCCAGCAGCAAAGCCGGGCCCAACTATGGCTACACCTTC. Translation: CASSKAGPNYGYTF.

Ten or more counts support this clonotype. CDR3 loop: CASSFQGAEGYTF. CDR3 nucleotide sequence: TGCGCCAGCAGCTTCCAGGGGGCGGAAGGCTACACCTTC. The chain has TRBV5-1 and TRBJ1-2, with 8 nucleotides matching TRBD1. The ends lost 2 bases at V and 8 bases at J; junction bases unmatched: 5. There are 13 residues in the CDR3. Per the germline V gene, CDR1 is SGHRS and CDR2 is YFSETQ.

This chain uses TRBV5-1 with TRBJ2-5; 8 nucleotides align to TRBD2. V was pared by 7 bases and J by 3 bases, with 11 bases of the junction left unmatched. Germline-derived CDR1 and CDR2 are SGHRS and YFSETQ. This CDR3 region has 15 residues. CDR3 DNA sequence: TGCGCCAGCGCCGCCGGAACTAGCGGTGAAGAGACCCAGTACTTC. Translating gives CASAAGTSGEETQYF.

This clonotype was recorded many times. This chain joins TRBV4-3 and TRBJ1-3; no reliable D call. Germline loops: CDR1 LGHNA, CDR2 YSLEER. Trimming pared 1 base from V and 3 bases from J, leaving 7 bases between. The CDR3 extends over 14 amino acids. CDR3 coding DNA: TGCGCCAGCAGCCAAGTTTACGGTGGAAACACCATATATTTT. This translates into CASSQVYGGNTIYF.

This clonotype was detected a few times. The chain uses TRBV7-9 and TRBJ1-1; D possibly corresponds to TRBD1 (5 bases). The germline V gene encodes CDR1 SEHNR and CDR2 FQNEAQ (reference sequence). Trimming shortened V by 2 bases and J by 0 bases, and 10 bases separated the two germline ends. The CDR3 spans 15 residues. The CDR3 DNA is TGTGCCAGCAGCTTAATGGGGGGAATGAACACTGAAGCTTTCTTT. It specifies CASSLMGGMNTEAFF.

CDR3 residues: CASSPPNRGENSPLHF. For the CDR3, the DNA is TGTGCCAGCTCACCACCGAACAGGGGGGAGAATTCACCCCTCCACTTT. The chain recombines TRBV18 with TRBJ1-6, with 8 positions matching TRBD1. Trimming took 0 bases from V and 7 from J; bases not matched to a gene: 5. This CDR3 region has 16 residues. Germline CDR1 reads KGHSH; CDR2 reads LQKENI.

This clonotype was seen ten or more times. This sequence joins TRBV4-1 and TRBJ1-6; D is unclear. The germline gives CDR1 MGHRA, CDR2 YSYEKL. CDR3 length: 14 amino acids. Trimming shortened V by 1 base and J by 3 bases, and 4 bases separated the two germline ends. The CDR3 DNA reads as TGCGCCAGCAGCCAAGGGGGCTATAATTCACCCCTCCACTTT. Its protein product is CASSQGGYNSPLHF.

Ten or more counts support this clonotype. The chain carries TRBV7-3 and TRBJ2-1, with D possibly being TRBD2 (5 bases). The CDR3 totals 15 residues. Germline loops: CDR1 SGHTA, CDR2 FQGTGA. Deletions cut 5 bases from V and 2 bases from J, with 13 bases between. CDR3 coding DNA: TGTGCCAGCAGCCCCCGGGTAGCGCCCTACAATGAGCAGTTCTTC. It encodes CASSPRVAPYNEQFF.

V gene TRBV20-1 combines with J gene TRBJ2-1; D ambiguous. Trimming pared 0 bases from V and 1 base from J, leaving 7 bases between. Germline CDR1 reads DFQATT; CDR2 reads SNEGSKA (reference sequence). The CDR3 has 14 amino acids. Here the CDR3 DNA reads TGCAGTGCTAGAGAGGCAGCGTCCTACAATGAGCAGTTCTTC. Amino acid sequence: CSAREAASYNEQFF.

V is TRBV7-2 and J is TRBJ1-1; D remains ambiguous. Trimming pared 5 bases from V and 7 bases from J, leaving 14 bases between. This CDR3 is built from 13 residues. Germline V gives CDR1 SGHTA, CDR2 FQGNSA. Here the CDR3 reads CASSGRRLIEAFF. CDR3 sequence (DNA): TGTGCCAGCAGCGGCAGGCGCCTAATTGAAGCTTTCTTT.

In its sample, this clonotype was seen many times. CDR3 residues: CASSPGQKSLANYGYTF. The CDR3 nucleotides read TGCGCCAGCAGCCCCGGACAGAAGAGTTTAGCTAACTATGGCTACACCTTC. This chain joins TRBV5-1 and TRBJ1-2; possibly TRBD1 for D (6 bases). V was cut by 4 bases and J by 0 bases, with 19 bases left in between. The CDR3 loop spans 17 amino acids. The V gene's germline CDR1 is SGHRS and CDR2 YFSETQ.

This clonotype was seen repeatedly, ten times or more. The gene calls are TRBV20-1 and TRBJ2-3; 7 bases align to TRBD1. Germline lookup yields CDR1 DFQATT and CDR2 SNEGSKA (reference sequence). The CDR3 extends over 16 amino acids. The J segment lost 4 bases and the V segment lost 4 bases, leaving 14 bases of the junction unmatched. The DNA of the CDR3 is TGCAGTGCTAAAGACCCCCGACAGGGTCCAGCAGATACGCAGTATTTT. It specifies CSAKDPRQGPADTQYF.

This clonotype came up a few times. The chain is built from TRBV4-1 and TRBJ1-2; D is unresolved. The V end was cut by 1 base, the J end by 4 bases, with 22 bases between. Germline-derived CDR1 and CDR2 are MGHRA and YSYEKL. CDR3 size: 18 residues. The CDR3 DNA follows: TGCGCCAGCAGCCAAGGAGAATATGGGAGGAGCTCTATCTATGGCTACACCTTC. It encodes CASSQGEYGRSSIYGYTF.

CDR3 region: CASSLGLDTSIQYF. Written as DNA, the CDR3 is TGTGCCAGCAGCTTGGGGCTAGACACTTCTATTCAGTACTTC. The rearrangement links TRBV5-4 to TRBJ2-4, with D unresolved. The CDR3 is 14 residues long. In germline, CDR1 is SGHNT, CDR2 YYREEE (reference sequence). Trimming pared 0 bases from V and 10 bases from J, leaving 14 bases between.

This clonotype was seen many times. The genes are TRBV12-3 or TRBV12-4 and TRBJ1-1, with D maybe TRBD1 (6 bases). V lost 3 bases to trimming and J lost 5 bases, with 19 bases between them. The CDR3 contains 16 residues. In DNA, the CDR3 is TGTGCCAGCAGTTTTTGGGGGGGCGCAGGTTGGACTGAAGCTTTCTTT. Protein: CASSFWGGAGWTEAFF.

The chain joins TRBV5-6 to TRBJ2-3, with D unclear. Trimming removed 4 bases at V and 2 bases at J, with 14 bases between. Germline CDR1 SGHDT, CDR2 YYEEEE. The CDR3 covers 15 residues. The CDR3 reads CASSPGYGNTDTQYF. DNA for the CDR3: TGTGCCAGCAGCCCAGGATATGGTAACACAGATACGCAGTATTTT.

This clonotype has only a few counts. J is TRBJ2-2 and V is TRBV7-8; D gene ambiguous. The ends were cut back, 1 base at V and 0 bases at J, with 3 bases in the middle. This CDR3 region has 14 residues. The germline V gene encodes CDR1 SGHVS and CDR2 FQNEAQ. Written as DNA, the CDR3 is TGTGCCAGCAGCTTAGACACGAACACCGGGGAGCTGTTTTTT. Amino acid sequence: CASSLDTNTGELFF.

The genes are TRBV3-1 and TRBJ1-2; D is ambiguous. CDR1 and CDR2 (germline): LGHDT, YNNKEL (reference sequence). V lost 4 bases, J lost 4 bases, and 16 bases lay in between. The CDR3 is made up of 15 amino acids. The CDR3 sequence: CASSLRFGSVYGYTF. The DNA for the CDR3 is TGTGCCAGCAGCCTCCGGTTCGGGAGCGTCTATGGCTACACCTTC.

This clonotype has at least ten counts. The V gene is TRBV5-1, the J gene TRBJ2-2, with D possibly being TRBD2 (5 bases). V lost 2 bases and J lost 0, with 5 bases in between. Germline V CDR1 and CDR2: SGHRS, YFSETQ. This CDR3 spans 14 amino acids. CDR3 in DNA: TGCGCCAGCAGCTTAGCGGCGAACACCGGGGAGCTGTTTTTT. It translates to CASSLAANTGELFF.

The chain joins TRBV27 to TRBJ2-7; a weak D match, TRBD1 (5 bases). This CDR3 region has 14 residues. V was clipped by 6 bases and J by 0 bases, with 12 bases between them. The germline V gene encodes CDR1 MNHEY and CDR2 SMNVEV (reference sequence). CDR3: CASRGRTSSYEQYF. The CDR3 DNA reads TGTGCCAGCAGGGGCCGGACAAGCTCCTACGAGCAGTACTTC.